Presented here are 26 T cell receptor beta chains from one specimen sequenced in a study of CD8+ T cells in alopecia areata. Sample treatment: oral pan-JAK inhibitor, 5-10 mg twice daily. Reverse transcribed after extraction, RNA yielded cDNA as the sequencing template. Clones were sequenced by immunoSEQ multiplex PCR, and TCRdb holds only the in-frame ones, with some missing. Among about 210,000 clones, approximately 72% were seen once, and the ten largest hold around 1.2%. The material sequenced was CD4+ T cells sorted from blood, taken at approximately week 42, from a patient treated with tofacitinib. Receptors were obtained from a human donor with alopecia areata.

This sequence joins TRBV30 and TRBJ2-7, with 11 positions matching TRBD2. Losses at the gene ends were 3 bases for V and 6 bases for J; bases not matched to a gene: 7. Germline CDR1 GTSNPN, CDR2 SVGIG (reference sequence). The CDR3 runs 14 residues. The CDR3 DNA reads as TGTGCCTGGAGCTTGACTAGCGGGGTTGGCGAGCAGTACTTC. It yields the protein CAWSLTSGVGEQYF.

CDR3 in amino acids: CASSPTGQSNYGYTF. CDR3 in DNA: TGTGCCAGCAGCCCTACCGGACAGTCTAACTATGGCTACACCTTC. The chain carries TRBV7-3 and TRBJ1-2, with a weak D call TRBD1 (6 bases). The CDR3 is made up of 15 amino acids. Germline CDR1 and CDR2: SGHTA and FQGTGA. Trimming removed 5 bases from V and 0 bases from J, with 13 bases in between.

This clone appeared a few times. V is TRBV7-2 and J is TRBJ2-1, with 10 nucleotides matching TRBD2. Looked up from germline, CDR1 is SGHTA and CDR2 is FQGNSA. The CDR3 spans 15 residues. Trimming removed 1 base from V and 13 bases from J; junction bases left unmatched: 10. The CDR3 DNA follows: TGTGCCAGCAGCTTAGGGCTGGGTAGCGGGGGGTTTCAGTTCTTC. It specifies CASSLGLGSGGFQFF.

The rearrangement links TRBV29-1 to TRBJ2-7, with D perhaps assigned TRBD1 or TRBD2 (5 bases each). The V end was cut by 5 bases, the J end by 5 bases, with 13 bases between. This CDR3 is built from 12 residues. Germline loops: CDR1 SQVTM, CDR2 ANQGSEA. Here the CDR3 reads CSVSSGAHEQYF. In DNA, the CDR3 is TGCAGCGTTTCATCCGGGGCGCACGAGCAGTACTTC.

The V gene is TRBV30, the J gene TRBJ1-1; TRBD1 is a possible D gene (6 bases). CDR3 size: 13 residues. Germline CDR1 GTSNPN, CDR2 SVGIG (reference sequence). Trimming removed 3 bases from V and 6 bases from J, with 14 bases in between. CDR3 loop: CAWRRGASAEAFF. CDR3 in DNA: TGTGCCTGGAGGCGGGGGGCTAGCGCTGAAGCTTTCTTT.

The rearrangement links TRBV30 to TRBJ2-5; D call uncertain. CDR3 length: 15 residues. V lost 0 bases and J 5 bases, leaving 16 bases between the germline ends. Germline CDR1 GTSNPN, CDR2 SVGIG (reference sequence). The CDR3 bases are TGTGCCTGGAGTGTAAAGTCTGGGAATGTGGAGACCCAGTACTTC. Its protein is CAWSVKSGNVETQYF.

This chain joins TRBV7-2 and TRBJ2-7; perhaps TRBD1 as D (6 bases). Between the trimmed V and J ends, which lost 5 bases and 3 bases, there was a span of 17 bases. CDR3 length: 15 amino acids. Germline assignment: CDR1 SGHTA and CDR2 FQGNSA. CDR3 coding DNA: TGTGCCAGCAGCGGACCAGGGGTAGTTTACTACGAGCAGTACTTC. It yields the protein CASSGPGVVYYEQYF.

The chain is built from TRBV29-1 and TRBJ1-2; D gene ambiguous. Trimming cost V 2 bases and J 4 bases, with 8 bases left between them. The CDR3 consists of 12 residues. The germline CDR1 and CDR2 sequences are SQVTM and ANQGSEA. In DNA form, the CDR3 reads TGCAGCGTTGAAAGACAAAGCTATGGCTACACCTTC. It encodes CSVERQSYGYTF.

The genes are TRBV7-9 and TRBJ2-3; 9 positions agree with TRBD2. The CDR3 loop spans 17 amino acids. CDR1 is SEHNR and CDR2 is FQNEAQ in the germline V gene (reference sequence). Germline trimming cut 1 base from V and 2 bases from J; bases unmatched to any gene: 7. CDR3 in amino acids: CASSLVASGAYTDTQYF. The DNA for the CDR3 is TGTGCCAGCAGCTTAGTCGCTAGCGGGGCCTACACAGATACGCAGTATTTT.

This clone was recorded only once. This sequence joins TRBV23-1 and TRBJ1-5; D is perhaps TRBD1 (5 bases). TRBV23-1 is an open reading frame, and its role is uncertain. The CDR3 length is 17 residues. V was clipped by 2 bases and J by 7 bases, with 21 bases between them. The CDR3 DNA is TGCGCCAGCAGTCAAATTTCGGGGACGGGGCGCCGGCAGCCCCAGCATTTT. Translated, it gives CASSQISGTGRRQPQHF.

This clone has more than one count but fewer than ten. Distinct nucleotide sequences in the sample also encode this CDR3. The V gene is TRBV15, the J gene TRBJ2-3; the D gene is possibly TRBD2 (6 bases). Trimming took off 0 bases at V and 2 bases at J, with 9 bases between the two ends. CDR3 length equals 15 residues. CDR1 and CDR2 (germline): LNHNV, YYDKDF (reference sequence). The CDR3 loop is CATSRDRDSTDTQYF. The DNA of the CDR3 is TGTGCCACCAGCAGAGATCGGGACTCCACAGATACGCAGTATTTT. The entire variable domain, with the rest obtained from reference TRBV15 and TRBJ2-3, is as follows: DAMVIQNPRYQVTQFGKPVTLSCSQTLNHNVMYWYQQKSSQAPKLLFHYYDKDFNNEADTPDNFQSRRPNTSFCFLDIRSPGLGDTAMYLCATSRDRDSTDTQYFGPGTRLTVL.

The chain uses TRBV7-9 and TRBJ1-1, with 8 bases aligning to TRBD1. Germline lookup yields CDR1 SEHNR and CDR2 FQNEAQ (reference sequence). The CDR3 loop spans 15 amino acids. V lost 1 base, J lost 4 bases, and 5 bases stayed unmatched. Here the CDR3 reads CASSLVQGARTEAFF. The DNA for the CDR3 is TGTGCCAGCAGCTTAGTTCAGGGGGCCCGCACTGAAGCTTTCTTT.

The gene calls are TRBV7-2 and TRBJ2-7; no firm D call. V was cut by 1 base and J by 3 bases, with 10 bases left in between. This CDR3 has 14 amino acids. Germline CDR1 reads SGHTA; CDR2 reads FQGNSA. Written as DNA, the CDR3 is TGTGCCAGCAGCTTAGTGGGCGGATACTACGAGCAGTACTTC. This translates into CASSLVGGYYEQYF.

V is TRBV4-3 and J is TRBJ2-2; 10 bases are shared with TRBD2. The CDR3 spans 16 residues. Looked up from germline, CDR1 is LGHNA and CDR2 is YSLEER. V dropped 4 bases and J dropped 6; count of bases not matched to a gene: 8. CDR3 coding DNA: TGCGCCAGCAGCCCCTGGACTAGCGGAAGTCCCGGGGAGCTGTTTTTT. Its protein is CASSPWTSGSPGELFF.

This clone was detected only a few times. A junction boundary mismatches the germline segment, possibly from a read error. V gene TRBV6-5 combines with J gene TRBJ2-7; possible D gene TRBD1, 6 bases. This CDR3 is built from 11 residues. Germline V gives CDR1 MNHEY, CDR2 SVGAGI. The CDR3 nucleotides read TGTGCCAGCAGCAACGCGGCAGGGGAGCACTTC. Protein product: CASSNAAGEHF.

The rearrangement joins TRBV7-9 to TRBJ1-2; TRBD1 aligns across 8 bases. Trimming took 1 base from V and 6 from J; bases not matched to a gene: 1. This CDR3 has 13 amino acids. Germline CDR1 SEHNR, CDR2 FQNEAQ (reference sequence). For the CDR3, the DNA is TGTGCCAGCAGCTTAGTCAGGGGGCATGGCTACACCTTC. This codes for CASSLVRGHGYTF.

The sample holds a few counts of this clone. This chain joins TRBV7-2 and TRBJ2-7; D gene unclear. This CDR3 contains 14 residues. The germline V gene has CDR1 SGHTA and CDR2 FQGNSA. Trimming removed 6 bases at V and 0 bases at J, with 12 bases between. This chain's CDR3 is CASSQSRTSYEQYF. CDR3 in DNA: TGTGCCAGCAGTCAGTCTCGAACCTCCTACGAGCAGTACTTC.

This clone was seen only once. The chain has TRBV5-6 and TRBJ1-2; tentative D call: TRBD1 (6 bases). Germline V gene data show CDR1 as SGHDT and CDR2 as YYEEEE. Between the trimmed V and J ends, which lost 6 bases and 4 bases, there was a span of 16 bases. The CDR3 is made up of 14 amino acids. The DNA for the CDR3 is TGTGCCAGCATCCAATCAGGGGTGCCCTATGGCTACACCTTC. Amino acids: CASIQSGVPYGYTF. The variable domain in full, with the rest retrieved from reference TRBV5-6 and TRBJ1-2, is DAGVTQSPTHLIKTRGQQVTLRCSPKSGHDTVSWYQQALGQGPQFIFQYYEEEERQRGNFPDRFSGHQFPNYSSELNVNALLLGDSALYLCASIQSGVPYGYTFGSGTRLTVV.

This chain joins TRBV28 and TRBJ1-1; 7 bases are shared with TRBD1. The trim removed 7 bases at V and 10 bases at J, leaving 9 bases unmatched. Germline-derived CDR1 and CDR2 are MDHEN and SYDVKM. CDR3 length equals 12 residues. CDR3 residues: CASTPPQGGAFF. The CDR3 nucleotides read TGTGCCAGCACCCCGCCCCAGGGGGGAGCTTTCTTT.

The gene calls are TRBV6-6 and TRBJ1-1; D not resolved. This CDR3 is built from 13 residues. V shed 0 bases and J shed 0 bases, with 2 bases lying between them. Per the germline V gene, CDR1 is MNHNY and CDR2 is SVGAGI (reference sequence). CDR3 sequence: CASSYSMNTEAFF. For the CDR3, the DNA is TGTGCCAGCAGTTACTCGATGAACACTGAAGCTTTCTTT.

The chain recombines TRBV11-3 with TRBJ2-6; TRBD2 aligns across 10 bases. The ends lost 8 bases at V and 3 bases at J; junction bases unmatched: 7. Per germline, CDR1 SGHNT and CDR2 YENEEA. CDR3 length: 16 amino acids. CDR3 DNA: TGTGCCAGCGCCCGCAGCGGGGGGGTTGGGGCCAACGTCCTGACTTTC. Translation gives CASARSGGVGANVLTF.

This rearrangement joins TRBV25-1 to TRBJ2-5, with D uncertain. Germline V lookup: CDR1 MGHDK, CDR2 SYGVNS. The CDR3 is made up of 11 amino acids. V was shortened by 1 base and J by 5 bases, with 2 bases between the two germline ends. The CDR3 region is CASSEWETQYF. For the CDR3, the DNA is TGTGCCAGCAGTGAATGGGAGACCCAGTACTTC. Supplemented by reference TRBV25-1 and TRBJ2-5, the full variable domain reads EADIYQTPRYLVIGTGKKITLECSQTMGHDKMYWYQQDPGMELHLIHYSYGVNSTEKGDLSSESTVSRIRTEHFPLTLESARPSHTSQYLCASSEWETQYFGPGTRLLVL.

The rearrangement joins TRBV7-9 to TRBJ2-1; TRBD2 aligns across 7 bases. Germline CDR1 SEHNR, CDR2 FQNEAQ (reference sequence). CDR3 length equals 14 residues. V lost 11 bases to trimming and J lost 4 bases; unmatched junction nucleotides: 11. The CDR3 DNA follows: TGTGCCGCCAGTCGGGGGGACGGATACAATGAGCAGTTCTTC. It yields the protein CAASRGDGYNEQFF.

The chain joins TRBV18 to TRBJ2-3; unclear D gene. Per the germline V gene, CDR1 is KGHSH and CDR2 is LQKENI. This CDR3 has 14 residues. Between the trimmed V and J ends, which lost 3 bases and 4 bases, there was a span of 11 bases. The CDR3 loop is CASSPMFTSDTQYF. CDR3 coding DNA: TGTGCCAGCTCACCGATGTTCACGTCAGATACGCAGTATTTT. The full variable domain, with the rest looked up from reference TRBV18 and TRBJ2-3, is NAGVMQNPRHLVRRRGQEARLRCSPMKGHSHVYWYRQLPEEGLKFMVYLQKENIIDESGMPKERFSAEFPKEGPSILRIQQVVRGDSAAYFCASSPMFTSDTQYFGPGTRLTVL.

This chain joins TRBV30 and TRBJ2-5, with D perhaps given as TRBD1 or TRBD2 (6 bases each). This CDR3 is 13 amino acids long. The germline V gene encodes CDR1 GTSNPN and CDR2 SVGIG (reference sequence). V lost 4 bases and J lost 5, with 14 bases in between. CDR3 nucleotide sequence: TGTGCCTGGATGGCACAGGGAGGTGAGACCCAGTACTTC. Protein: CAWMAQGGETQYF.

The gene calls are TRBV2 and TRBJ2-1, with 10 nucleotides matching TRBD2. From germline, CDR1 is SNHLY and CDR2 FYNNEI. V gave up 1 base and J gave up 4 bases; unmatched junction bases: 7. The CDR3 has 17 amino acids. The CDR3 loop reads CASSEGLGSGGYNEQFF. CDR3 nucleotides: TGTGCCAGCAGTGAAGGGTTGGGTAGCGGGGGGTACAATGAGCAGTTCTTC.